This TCR beta chain was profiled in a study of T cells of healthy individuals. CDR3 size: 14 residues. Germline CDR1 DFQATT, CDR2 SNEGSKA (reference sequence). Between the trimmed V and J ends, which lost 6 bases and 3 bases, there was a span of 16 bases. TCRdb called the 5' RACE reads again in MiXCR, with one record for every CDR3 protein. The data show more than 60,000 distinct CDR3 sequences, with 15% to 20% seen just once and approximately 4.8% held by the top ten. There are a few counts of this clonotype. This chain links TRBV20-1 with TRBJ2-3; D is unresolved. The sequence came from a human donor in good health. CDR3 DNA sequence: TGCAGTGCCCCGTCCATAGAGGTAACAGATACGCAGTATTTT. It codes for CSAPSIEVTDTQYF.